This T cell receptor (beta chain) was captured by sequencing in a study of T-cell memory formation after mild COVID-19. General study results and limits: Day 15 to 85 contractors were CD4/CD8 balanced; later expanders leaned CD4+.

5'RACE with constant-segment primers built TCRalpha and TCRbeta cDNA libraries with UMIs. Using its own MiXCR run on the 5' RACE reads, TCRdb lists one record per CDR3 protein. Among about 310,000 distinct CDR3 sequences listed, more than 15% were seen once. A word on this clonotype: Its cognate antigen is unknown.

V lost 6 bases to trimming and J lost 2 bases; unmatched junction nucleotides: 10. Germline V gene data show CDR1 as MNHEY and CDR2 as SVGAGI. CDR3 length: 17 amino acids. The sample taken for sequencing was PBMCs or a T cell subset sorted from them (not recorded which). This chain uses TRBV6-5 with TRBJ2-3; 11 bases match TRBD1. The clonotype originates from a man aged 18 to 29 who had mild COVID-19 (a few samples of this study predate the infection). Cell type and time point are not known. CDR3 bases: TGTGCCAGCAGCTTAACCATGGACAGGGGGCTCACAGATACGCAGTATTTT. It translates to CASSLTMDRGLTDTQYF.